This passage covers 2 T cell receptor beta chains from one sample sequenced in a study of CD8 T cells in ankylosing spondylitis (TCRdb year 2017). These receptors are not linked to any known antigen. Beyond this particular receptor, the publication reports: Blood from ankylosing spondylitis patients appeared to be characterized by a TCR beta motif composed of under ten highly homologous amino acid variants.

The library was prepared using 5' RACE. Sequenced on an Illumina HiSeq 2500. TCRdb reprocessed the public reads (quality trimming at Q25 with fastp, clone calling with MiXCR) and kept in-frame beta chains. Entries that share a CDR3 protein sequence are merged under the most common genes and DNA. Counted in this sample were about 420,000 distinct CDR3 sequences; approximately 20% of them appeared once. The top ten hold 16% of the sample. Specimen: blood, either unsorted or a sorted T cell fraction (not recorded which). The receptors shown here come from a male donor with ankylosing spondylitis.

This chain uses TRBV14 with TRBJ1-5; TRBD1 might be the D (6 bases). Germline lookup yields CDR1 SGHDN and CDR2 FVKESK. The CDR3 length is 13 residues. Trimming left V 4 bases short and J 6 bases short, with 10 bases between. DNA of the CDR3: TGTGCCAGCAGCCGCTACAGGGCTCAGCCCCAGCATTTT. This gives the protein CASSRYRAQPQHF. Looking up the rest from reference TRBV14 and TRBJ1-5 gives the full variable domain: EAGVTQFPSHSVIEKGQTVTLRCDPISGHDNLYWYRRVMGKEIKFLLHFVKESKQDESGMPNNRFLAERTGGTYSTLKVQPAELEDSGVYFCASSRYRAQPQHFGDGTRLSIL.

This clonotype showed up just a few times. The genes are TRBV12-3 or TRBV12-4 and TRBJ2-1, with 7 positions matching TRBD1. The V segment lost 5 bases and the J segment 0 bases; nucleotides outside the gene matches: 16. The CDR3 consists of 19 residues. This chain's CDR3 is CASSRADRAVLGSYNEQFF. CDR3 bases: TGTGCCAGCAGTCGCGCCGACAGGGCCGTGCTGGGCTCCTACAATGAGCAGTTCTTC.